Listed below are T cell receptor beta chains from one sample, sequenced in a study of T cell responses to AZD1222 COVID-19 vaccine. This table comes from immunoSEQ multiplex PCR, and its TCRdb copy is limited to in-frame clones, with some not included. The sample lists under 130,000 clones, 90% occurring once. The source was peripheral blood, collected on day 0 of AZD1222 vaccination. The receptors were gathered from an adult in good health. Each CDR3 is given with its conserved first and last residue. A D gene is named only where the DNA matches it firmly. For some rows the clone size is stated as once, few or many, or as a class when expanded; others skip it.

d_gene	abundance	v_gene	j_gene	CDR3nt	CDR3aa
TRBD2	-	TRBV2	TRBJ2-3	TGTGCCAGCAGTTCCGGGACTAGCGGGGAATTCACAGATACGCAGTATTTT	CASSSGTSGEFTDTQYF
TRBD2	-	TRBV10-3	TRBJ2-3	TGTGCCATCAGTTCGACTAGCGGGGCCTCAGATACGCAGTATTTT	CAISSTSGASDTQYF
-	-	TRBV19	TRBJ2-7	TGTGCCAGTAGTTCCCGTCGGGGTGTAGGGGCGGGGTACTACGAGCAGTACTTC	CASSSRRGVGAGYYEQYF
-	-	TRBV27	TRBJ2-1	TGTGCCAGCAGTCCCGGGACTGTTCTGAATGAGCAGTTCTTC	CASSPGTVLNEQFF
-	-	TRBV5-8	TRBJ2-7	TGTGCCACCCATGTGGGGTCCGAGCAGTACTTC	CATHVGSEQYF
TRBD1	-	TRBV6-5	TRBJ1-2	TGTGCCAGCAGTCCCCGGGACAGGTTATATGGCTACACCTTC	CASSPRDRLYGYTF
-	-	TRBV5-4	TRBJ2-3	TGTGCCAGCAGCTTGGCGGGGACAGATACGCAGTATTTT	CASSLAGTDTQYF
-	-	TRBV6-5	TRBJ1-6	TGTGCCAGCAGTAGAGGGGTTCGTTCACCCCTCCACTTT	CASSRGVRSPLHF
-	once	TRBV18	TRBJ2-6	TGTGCCAGCTCACCACTAACTCAGGGTATGGGGGCCAACGTCCTGACTTTC	CASSPLTQGMGANVLTF
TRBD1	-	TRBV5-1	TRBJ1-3	TGCGCCAGCAGCTTGGGACAGGGGGCTGGAAACACCATATATTTT	CASSLGQGAGNTIYF
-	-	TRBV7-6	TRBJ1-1	TGTGCCAGCAGCCGCGGCGTACGGGACACCCCAGAGGGTGGTGAAGCTTTCTTT	CASSRGVRDTPEGGEAFF
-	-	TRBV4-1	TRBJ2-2	TGCGCCAGCAGCCAAGAAAGGACGGTCCTCACCCGGGAGCTGTTTTTT	CASSQERTVLTRELFF
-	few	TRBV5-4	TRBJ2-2	TGTGCCAGCAGCTTGTGGGGCACCGGGGAGCTGTTTTTT	CASSLWGTGELFF
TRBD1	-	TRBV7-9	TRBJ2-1	TGTGCCAGCAGCTCGGGACAGAGCTCCTACAATGAGCAGTTCTTC	CASSSGQSSYNEQFF
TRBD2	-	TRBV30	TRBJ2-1	TGTGCCTGGAGTAGCGGGGGACTTTACAATGAGCAGTTCTTC	CAWSSGGLYNEQFF
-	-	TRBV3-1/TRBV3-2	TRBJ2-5	TGTGCCAGCAGTCTAGAATGGGGATCTGAGACCCAGTACTTC	CASSLEWGSETQYF
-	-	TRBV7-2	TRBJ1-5	TGTGCCAGCAGCTTTTGGGGGCGGAATCAGCCCCAGCATTTT	CASSFWGRNQPQHF
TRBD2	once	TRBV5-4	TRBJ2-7	TGTGCCAGCAGCCGCCTAGCGGGGGGGCCCTACGAGCAGTACTTC	CASSRLAGGPYEQYF
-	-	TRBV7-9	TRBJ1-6	TGTGCCAGCAGCTTAGGGGGGAGGGGTTCACCCCTCCACTTT	CASSLGGRGSPLHF
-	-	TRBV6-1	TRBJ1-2	TGTGCCAGCAGTGAAGGTTGGGGGGCAGATGGCTACACCTTC	CASSEGWGADGYTF
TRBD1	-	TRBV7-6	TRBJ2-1	TGTGCCAGCAGCTTAGCCCCAGGGGGCCACAATGAGCAGTTCTTC	CASSLAPGGHNEQFF
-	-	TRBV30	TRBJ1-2	TGTGCCTGGAGTCCTGGACCGGCGGGGGGCTACACCTTC	CAWSPGPAGGYTF
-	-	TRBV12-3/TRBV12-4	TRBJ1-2	TGTGCCAGCAGCCCGAGGAGGGGAGGTGGCTACACCTTC	CASSPRRGGGYTF
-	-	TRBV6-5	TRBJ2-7	TGTGCCAGCAGTTCCTTGACATGGGGTGGCTACGAGCAGTACTTC	CASSSLTWGGYEQYF
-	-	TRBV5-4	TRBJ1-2	TGTGCCAGCAGCTTGGGGATCGGAAAGCAGTATGGCTACACCTTC	CASSLGIGKQYGYTF
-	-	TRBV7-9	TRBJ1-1	TGTGCCAGCAGCGTTACAACTGAAGCTTTCTTT	CASSVTTEAFF
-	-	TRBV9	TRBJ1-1	TGTGCCAGCAGCGTAGTTGCAGACGGCACTGAAGCTTTCTTT	CASSVVADGTEAFF
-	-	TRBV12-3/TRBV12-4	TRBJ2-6	TGTGCCAGCATGGCCTCTGGGGCCAACGTCCTGACTTTC	CASMASGANVLTF
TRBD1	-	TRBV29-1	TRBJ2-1	TGCAGCGTACCTGACAGGGTCAATGAGCAGTTCTTC	CSVPDRVNEQFF
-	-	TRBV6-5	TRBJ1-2	TGTGCCAGCAGTTACGACAGTTTGGGCTACACCTTC	CASSYDSLGYTF
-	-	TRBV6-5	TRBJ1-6	TGTGCCAGCAGTTACGGCCGGCTGAATTCACCCCTCCACTTT	CASSYGRLNSPLHF
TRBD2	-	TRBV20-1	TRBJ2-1	TGCAGTGCTAGTAGGGGACTAGCGGTTACCTACAATGAGCAGTTCTTC	CSASRGLAVTYNEQFF
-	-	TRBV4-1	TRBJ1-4	TGCGCCAGCAGCCAAGAAGGGGCAAAGCGGGAAAAACTGTTTTTT	CASSQEGAKREKLFF
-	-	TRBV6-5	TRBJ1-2	TGTGCCAGCAGTAACCCTCCGGGGGGCTACACCTTC	CASSNPPGGYTF
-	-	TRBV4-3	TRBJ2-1	TGCGCCAGCAGCCAAGATCGAGGGTCTGAGCAGTTCTTC	CASSQDRGSEQFF
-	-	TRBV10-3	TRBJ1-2	TGTGCCATCACCCCCGGGACCGGGACTTATGGCTACACCTTC	CAITPGTGTYGYTF
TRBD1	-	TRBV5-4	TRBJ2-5	TGTGCCAGCAGCTTAAGGACAGGGGCGGGGGAGACCCAGTACTTC	CASSLRTGAGETQYF
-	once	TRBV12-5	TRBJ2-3	TGTGCTAGTGGGGACAGCACAGATACGCAGTATTTT	CASGDSTDTQYF
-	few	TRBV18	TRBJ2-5	TGTGCCAGCTCACCAATGTCCGGGTTTGCAGAGACCCAGTACTTC	CASSPMSGFAETQYF
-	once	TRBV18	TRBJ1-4	TGTGCCAGCTCACCAGCTGACACTAATGAAAAACTGTTTTTT	CASSPADTNEKLFF
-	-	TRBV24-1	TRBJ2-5	TGTGCCACCAGTGATCCCAACGAGGGGAGGTACCAAGAGACCCAGTACTTC	CATSDPNEGRYQETQYF
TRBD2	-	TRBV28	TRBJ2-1	TGTGCCAGCAGTTCCCTAGCGGGGGATACCTACAATGAGCAGTTCTTC	CASSSLAGDTYNEQFF
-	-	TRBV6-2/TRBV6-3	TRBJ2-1	TGTGCCAGCAGTTCCAGGGTTGGGTCCTACAATGAGCAGTTCTTC	CASSSRVGSYNEQFF
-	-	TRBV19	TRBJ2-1	TGTGCCAGTAGTATATCGCTAAACAATGAGCAGTTCTTC	CASSISLNNEQFF
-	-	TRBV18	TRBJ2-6	TGTGCCAGCTCACCTACTCAGGTCTCTGGGGCCAACGTCCTGACTTTC	CASSPTQVSGANVLTF
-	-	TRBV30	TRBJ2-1	TGTGCCTGGAGTGTACAAGGGGCCCTGAGTCAGTTCTTC	CAWSVQGALSQFF
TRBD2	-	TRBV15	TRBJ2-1	TGTGCCACCAGCAGAGATCTGAGCGGGGGGGCCGATGAGCAGTTCTTC	CATSRDLSGGADEQFF
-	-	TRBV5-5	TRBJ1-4	TGTGCCAGCAGCGAAGGGACGAGCGCTAATGAAAAACTGTTTTTT	CASSEGTSANEKLFF
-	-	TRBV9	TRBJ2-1	TGTGCCAGCAGCCCACGCCCTCGCTCAATCTCGAACAATGAGCAGTTCTTC	CASSPRPRSISNNEQFF
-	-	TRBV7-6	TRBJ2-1	TGTGCCAGCAGCTTAACCCCTCCCCTCCGGACAGTCTCCTACAATGAGCAGTTCTTC	CASSLTPPLRTVSYNEQFF
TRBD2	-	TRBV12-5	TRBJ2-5	TGTGCTAGTGGTTTGTGGGGACTAGCGGGGGTAAAACAAGAGACCCAGTACTTC	CASGLWGLAGVKQETQYF
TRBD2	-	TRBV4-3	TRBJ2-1	TGCGCCAGCAGCCTGATAGCGGGGGGCTACAATGAGCAGTTCTTC	CASSLIAGGYNEQFF
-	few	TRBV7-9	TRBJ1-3	TGTGCCAGCAGCACCGAGCGGGCCTATACTGGAAACACCATATATTTT	CASSTERAYTGNTIYF
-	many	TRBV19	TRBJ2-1	TGTGCCAGCTCCCTTCTGGGGACGGATTACAATGAGCAGTTCTTC	CASSLLGTDYNEQFF
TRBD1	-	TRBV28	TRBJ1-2	TGTGCCAGCAGGATGGGACAGACCCTCAGGGGCTACACCTTC	CASRMGQTLRGYTF
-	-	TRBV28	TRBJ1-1	TGTGCCAGCAGCCTAGGAGGGGGGACTGAAGCTTTCTTT	CASSLGGGTEAFF
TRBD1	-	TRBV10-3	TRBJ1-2	TGTGCCATCACTGGGACAGGGGATGGCTACACCTTC	CAITGTGDGYTF
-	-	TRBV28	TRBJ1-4	TGTGCCAGCAGTTTGAGGGGGTTGGAAGAAAAACTGTTTTTT	CASSLRGLEEKLFF
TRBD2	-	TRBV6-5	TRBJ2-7	TGTGCCAGCAGTTACTTGGGACTAGCGCCCTACGAGCAGTACTTC	CASSYLGLAPYEQYF
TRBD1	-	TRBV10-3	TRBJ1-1	TGTGCCATCAGGGGGACAGCGAACACTGAAGCTTTCTTT	CAIRGTANTEAFF